This TCR beta chain was captured by sequencing in a study of cytomegalovirus exposure and HLA in healthy donors. Study-level points and caveats: Usually a TCR sequence was rare, but some public TCRs were found in many donors. Subsequent analysis of the approximately 130 validation repertoires found a tendency for first-cohort TCR clusters to co-occur.

The CDR3 sequence is 16 residues long. CDR1 SGHNT and CDR2 YYREEE come from the germline V gene (reference sequence). V gave up 0 bases and J gave up 7 bases, with 17 bases separating them. Using immunoSEQ multiplex PCR, the repertoire was profiled, and TCRdb retains in-frame clones only, with some absent. The sample includes fewer than 150,000 clones, more than 70% of them seen just once. Points on this clone: What it binds is not known.

The receptor was derived from a man under 40 in good health and CMV-seronegative. J is TRBJ2-1 and V is TRBV5-4; perhaps TRBD2 as D (6 bases). The specimen sequenced was PBMCs. CDR3 sequence (DNA): TGTGCCAGCAGCTTGGGTTCGCGGGGACGTACAAATGAGCAGTTCTTC. The encoded protein is CASSLGSRGRTNEQFF.